Below, 2 T cell receptor beta chains from the same sample are listed, as sequenced in a study of T cell repertoires in cytomegalovirus infection. TCRdb reprocessed the reads via MiXCR and lists one record per CDR3 protein. Altogether some 700,000 distinct CDR3 sequences are present, around 30% being singletons, with the ten largest covering roughly 20%. These TCRs are of unknown antigen specificity. This specimen was cultured PBMCs, taken from culture after CMV antigen stimulation. All receptors come from a human donor in good health (CMV status not recorded). Some clones in this sample may be carry-over from other donors' samples.

The chain combines TRBV7-4 with TRBJ1-4, with TRBD1 as a possible D gene (5 bases). The CDR3 spans 17 residues. Germline assignment: CDR1 SGHVT and CDR2 SQSDAQ. The V gene lost 5 bases and the J gene lost 1 base, with 17 bases spanning the gap. The CDR3 DNA sequence: TGTGCCAGCAGCCGTAGTCAGGGCGCGGAAACTAATGAAAAACTGTTTTTT. Amino acid sequence: CASSRSQGAETNEKLFF.

V and J are TRBV20-1 and TRBJ1-1, with D possibly TRBD1 on 5 matching bases. The CDR3 contains 13 residues. The germline V gene encodes CDR1 DFQATT and CDR2 SNEGSKA (reference sequence). Trimming removed 6 bases from V and 3 bases from J, with 14 bases in between. CDR3 DNA: TGCAGTGCCCCACGCGTGGGGGACACTGAAGCTTTCTTT. This codes for CSAPRVGDTEAFF.